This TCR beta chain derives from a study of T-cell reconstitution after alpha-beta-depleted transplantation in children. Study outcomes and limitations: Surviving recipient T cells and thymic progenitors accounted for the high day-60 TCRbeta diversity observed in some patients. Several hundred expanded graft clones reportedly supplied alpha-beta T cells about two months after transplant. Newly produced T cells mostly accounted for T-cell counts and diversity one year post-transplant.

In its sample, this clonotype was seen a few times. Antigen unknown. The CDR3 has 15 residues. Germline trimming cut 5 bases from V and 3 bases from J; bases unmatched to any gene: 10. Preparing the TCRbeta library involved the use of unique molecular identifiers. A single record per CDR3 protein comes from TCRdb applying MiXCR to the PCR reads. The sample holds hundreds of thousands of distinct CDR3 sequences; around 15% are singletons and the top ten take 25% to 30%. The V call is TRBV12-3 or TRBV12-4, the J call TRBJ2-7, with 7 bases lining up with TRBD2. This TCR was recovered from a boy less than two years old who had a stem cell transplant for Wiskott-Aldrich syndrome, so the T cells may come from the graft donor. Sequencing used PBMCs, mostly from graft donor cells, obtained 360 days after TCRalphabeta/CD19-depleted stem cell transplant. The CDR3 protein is CASSRLAPMFYEQYF. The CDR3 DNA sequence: TGTGCCAGCAGTCGACTAGCCCCTATGTTCTACGAGCAGTACTTC.